A selection of T cell receptor beta chains follows, all from one sample in a study of shared clonotypes between healthy human individuals. Assay used: immunoSEQ multiplex PCR; TCRdb lists only in-frame clones, some missing. The data contain about 1.5 million clones, 95% to 99% of them singletons. Input material: naive CD4+ T cells sorted from blood. The source of these receptors is a man in his thirties or forties in good health. Both conserved end residues are part of each CDR3. The D gene is left open where the match is weak. Clone sizes are given selectively: once, few, many, or a class where the clone is expanded.

NA	NA	TRBJ2-1	TRBV19	CASSSRTPYNEQFF	TGTGCCAGTAGTTCCCGGACCCCTTACAATGAGCAGTTCTTC
NA	NA	TRBJ1-1	TRBV9	CASSVGFQDASDTEAFF	TGTGCCAGCAGCGTAGGTTTCCAGGACGCTTCCGACACTGAAGCTTTCTTT
TRBD2	NA	TRBJ2-1	TRBV19	CASSIKSAGGFHEQFF	TGTGCCAGTAGTATAAAGTCGGCGGGAGGGTTCCATGAGCAGTTCTTC
TRBD1	NA	TRBJ2-7	TRBV2	CASRSDRGSYEQYF	TGTGCCAGCAGATCGGACAGGGGAAGCTACGAGCAGTACTTC
TRBD2	NA	TRBJ2-1	TRBV7-2	CASSSGLANYNEQFF	TGTGCCAGCAGCTCTGGACTAGCGAATTACAATGAGCAGTTCTTC
TRBD1	NA	TRBJ2-1	TRBV28	CASTQGVHEQFF	TGTGCCAGCACCCAGGGGGTCCATGAGCAGTTCTTC
TRBD1	NA	TRBJ1-5	TRBV6-1	CASRWGQGSNQPQHF	TGTGCCAGCAGGTGGGGACAGGGTAGCAATCAGCCCCAGCATTTT
TRBD2	NA	TRBJ2-1	TRBV5-4	CASSLRLAGGGEQFF	TGTGCCAGCAGCTTACGACTAGCGGGAGGGGGTGAGCAGTTCTTC
NA	NA	TRBJ1-2	TRBV7-3	CASSDKPGRGGNYGYTF	TGTGCCAGCAGCGACAAACCGGGCAGGGGAGGAAACTATGGCTACACCTTC
NA	NA	TRBJ2-1	TRBV11-2	CASSLGNNEQFF	TGTGCCAGCAGCTTAGGGAACAATGAGCAGTTCTTC
NA	NA	TRBJ2-7	TRBV6-6	CASRLELEQYF	TGTGCCAGCAGGTTGGAGCTCGAGCAGTACTTC
NA	NA	TRBJ1-5	TRBV21-1	CASSNVQGRNQPQHF	TGTGCCAGCAGCAATGTACAGGGGCGCAATCAGCCCCAGCATTTT
NA	NA	TRBJ1-1	TRBV19	CASSIDVDTEAFF	TGTGCCAGTAGTATCGACGTCGACACTGAAGCTTTCTTT
NA	NA	TRBJ2-1	TRBV27	CASSPRGQTGSYNEQFF	TGTGCCAGCAGTCCGCGTGGGCAGACGGGATCCTACAATGAGCAGTTCTTC
TRBD2	NA	TRBJ2-3	TRBV18	CASSPLAGGPSAADTQYF	TGTGCCAGCTCACCGCTAGCGGGAGGGCCCTCGGCCGCGGATACGCAGTATTTT
NA	NA	TRBJ1-1	TRBV6-5	CASSYGTLGTEAFF	TGTGCCAGCAGTTACGGGACGTTGGGGACTGAAGCTTTCTTT
NA	NA	TRBJ2-3	TRBV29-1	CSVGKLSTDTQYF	TGCAGCGTGGGGAAGCTGTCCACAGATACGCAGTATTTT
NA	NA	TRBJ2-2	TRBV5-6	CASSFPVYTGELFF	TGTGCCAGCAGCTTCCCCGTGTACACCGGGGAGCTGTTTTTT
NA	NA	TRBJ2-1	TRBV5-1	CASRYLSDAYNEQFF	TGCGCCAGCAGATACCTATCAGACGCCTACAATGAGCAGTTCTTC
NA	NA	TRBJ2-7	TRBV28	CASSLNRVTQYF	TGTGCCAGCAGTTTAAACAGGGTCACGCAGTACTTC
NA	NA	TRBJ2-3	TRBV20-1	CSAERSDTQYF	TGCAGTGCCGAACGATCGGATACGCAGTATTTT
NA	NA	TRBJ2-7	TRBV11-2	CASSSETVYEQYF	TGTGCCAGCAGCTCAGAGACGGTATACGAGCAGTACTTC
NA	NA	TRBJ2-7	TRBV2	CASSAELYEQYF	TGTGCCAGCAGCGCGGAACTCTACGAGCAGTACTTC
NA	once	TRBJ1-3	TRBV27	CASSPRAPGRGNTIYF	TGTGCCAGCAGTCCACGGGCCCCGGGACGCGGTAACACCATATATTTT
NA	NA	TRBJ1-2	TRBV6-1	CASSKRVLDGYTF	TGTGCCAGCAGCAAAAGGGTACTGGATGGCTACACCTTC
NA	NA	TRBJ2-3	TRBV18	CASSPIADTQYF	TGTGCCAGCTCACCAATCGCAGATACGCAGTATTTT
NA	NA	TRBJ2-4	TRBV22-1	CPGSARLLAKNIQYF	TGTCCTGGGAGCGCACGTCTTCTAGCCAAAAACATTCAGTACTTC
NA	NA	TRBJ1-1	TRBV7-3	CASSPLDGRYTEAFF	TGTGCCAGCAGCCCCTTGGACGGGCGGTACACTGAAGCTTTCTTT
NA	NA	TRBJ2-7	TRBV19	CASSIRGQEPYEQYF	TGTGCCAGTAGTATTCGGGGTCAGGAACCCTACGAGCAGTACTTC
TRBD1	NA	TRBJ2-7	TRBV27	CASSSRTGASMAKQYF	TGTGCCAGCAGTTCCCGGACAGGCGCCTCTATGGCGAAGCAGTACTTC
NA	NA	TRBJ1-5	TRBV11-2	CASSRPGRNQPQHF	TGTGCCAGCAGCCGACCGGGGCGCAATCAGCCCCAGCATTTT
NA	once	TRBJ2-7	TRBV29-1	CSGSRGNEQYF	TGCAGCGGATCCCGGGGGAACGAGCAGTACTTC
NA	NA	TRBJ1-2	TRBV10-3	CAIRTLQVSYGYTF	TGTGCCATCAGGACCCTCCAGGTCTCCTATGGCTACACCTTC
NA	NA	TRBJ2-7	TRBV6-5	CASSSRHRLGDEQYF	TGTGCCAGCAGTTCCCGACACCGCCTCGGCGACGAGCAGTACTTC
TRBD2	NA	TRBJ2-5	TRBV28	CASSLGGRKETQYF	TGTGCCAGCAGTCTTGGCGGGAGGAAAGAGACCCAGTACTTC
NA	NA	TRBJ2-5	TRBV28	CASRLGRSIWETQYF	TGTGCCAGCAGACTCGGACGGTCAATTTGGGAGACCCAGTACTTC
NA	NA	TRBJ2-1	TRBV4-3	CASSQDPGVRGHEQFF	TGCGCCAGCAGCCAAGATCCCGGAGTACGAGGCCATGAGCAGTTCTTC
NA	once	TRBJ2-7	TRBV27	CASNKGGREGEQYF	TGTGCCAGCAACAAAGGTGGCAGGGAAGGCGAGCAGTACTTC
TRBD2	NA	TRBJ2-7	TRBV29-1	CSVATSGRFVSYEQYF	TGCAGCGTTGCGACTAGCGGGAGGTTCGTCTCCTACGAGCAGTACTTC
NA	NA	TRBJ2-2	TRBV30	CAWSRRVHTGELFF	TGTGCCTGGAGTCGGCGGGTTCACACCGGGGAGCTGTTTTTT
NA	NA	TRBJ2-1	TRBV5-1	CASSLDLGSNPMMQFF	TGCGCCAGCAGCTTAGACCTCGGGTCAAACCCAATGATGCAGTTCTTC
NA	NA	TRBJ2-1	TRBV10-3	CAIRTLSGSYNEQFF	TGTGCCATCAGGACTCTGAGCGGCTCCTACAATGAGCAGTTCTTC
TRBD2	NA	TRBJ2-2	TRBV5-4	CASSLRGGRALWELFF	TGTGCCAGCAGCTTGAGGGGCGGGAGGGCCCTGTGGGAGCTGTTTTTT
NA	once	TRBJ1-3	TRBV5-1	CARDSSGNTIYF	TGCGCCAGGGACAGCTCTGGAAACACCATATATTTT
TRBD2	NA	TRBJ2-7	TRBV25-1	CASSVRAGTSGSNEQYF	TGTGCCAGCAGTGTCCGGGCCGGGACTAGCGGGAGCAACGAGCAGTACTTC
NA	NA	TRBJ2-7	TRBV19	CASSIVFRGSYEQYF	TGTGCCAGTAGTATTGTATTTCGGGGGTCGTACGAGCAGTACTTC
NA	NA	TRBJ1-2	TRBV11-2	CASSPLGAGGPVYGYTF	TGTGCCAGCAGCCCTTTGGGGGCGGGGGGGCCCGTCTATGGCTACACCTTC